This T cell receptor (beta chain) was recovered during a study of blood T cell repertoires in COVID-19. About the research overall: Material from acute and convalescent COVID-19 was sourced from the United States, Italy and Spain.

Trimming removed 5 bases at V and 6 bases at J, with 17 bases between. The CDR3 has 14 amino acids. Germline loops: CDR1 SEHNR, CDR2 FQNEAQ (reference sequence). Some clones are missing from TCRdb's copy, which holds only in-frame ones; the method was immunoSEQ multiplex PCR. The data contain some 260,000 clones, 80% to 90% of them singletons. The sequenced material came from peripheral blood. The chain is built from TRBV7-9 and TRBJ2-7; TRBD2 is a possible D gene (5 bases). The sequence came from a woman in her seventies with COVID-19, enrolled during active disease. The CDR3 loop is CASSPSFRAGEQYF. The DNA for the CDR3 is TGTGCCAGCAGCCCCTCTTTTAGGGCGGGCGAGCAGTACTTC.